The sequence of this T cell receptor beta chain was determined in a study of cytomegalovirus exposure and HLA in healthy donors. Germline V gene data show CDR1 as MNHEY and CDR2 as SMNVEV (reference sequence). Trimming cost V 4 bases and J 6 bases, with 19 bases left between them. The CDR3 extends over 16 amino acids. Both 60 Vbeta primers and 13 Jbeta primers went into the PCR. Libraries were prepared by immunoSEQ multiplex PCR; TCRdb keeps only in-frame clonotypes and omits some of them. The sample includes some 120,000 clones, 80% of them seen just once. The sequence came from a male donor in good health and CMV-seronegative. Material: PBMCs. V usage is TRBV27 and J usage is TRBJ2-4, with a possible D match to TRBD1 (6 bases). The CDR3 protein is CASSSTGTGSRNIQYF. CDR3 bases: TGTGCCAGCAGTTCAACCGGAACAGGGTCCAGAAACATTCAGTACTTC.